The table lists the clone carrying this T cell receptor (beta chain) with many counts. These data originate in a study of identical twins. TCRdb re-called the 5' RACE reads through MiXCR, storing one row per CDR3 protein. The table lists 450,000 to 500,000 distinct CDR3 sequences, approximately 14% of them singletons. This CDR3 region has 14 residues. Per germline, CDR1 KGHSH and CDR2 LQKENI. J was trimmed by 2 bases and V by 8 bases; bases with no gene match: 7. These records were also assigned to another study, of yellow fever vaccine responses in identical twins.

This TCR came from a woman between 18 and 29 years old in good health. The chain is built from TRBV18 and TRBJ2-7; 9 positions match TRBD1. The sequencing sample was made of CD4+ T cells sorted from blood. The DNA of the CDR3 is TGTGCCAGCAGCCCGGGACAGGGAACCTACGAGCAGTACTTC. As protein: CASSPGQGTYEQYF. Full variable domain (missing parts from reference TRBV18 and TRBJ2-7): NAGVMQNPRHLVRRRGQEARLRCSPMKGHSHVYWYRQLPEEGLKFMVYLQKENIIDESGMPKERFSAEFPKEGPSILRIQQVVRGDSAAYFCASSPGQGTYEQYFGPGTRLTVT.